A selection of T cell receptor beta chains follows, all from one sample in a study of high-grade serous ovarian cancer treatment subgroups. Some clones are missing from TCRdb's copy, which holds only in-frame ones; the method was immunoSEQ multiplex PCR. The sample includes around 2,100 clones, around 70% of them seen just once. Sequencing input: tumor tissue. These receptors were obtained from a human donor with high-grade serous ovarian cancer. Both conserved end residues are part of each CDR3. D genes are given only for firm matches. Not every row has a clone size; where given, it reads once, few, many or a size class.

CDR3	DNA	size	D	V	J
CASSQSSRVNEQFF	TGCGCCAGCAGCCAAAGTAGCAGGGTGAATGAGCAGTTCTTC	few	-	TRBV4-3	TRBJ2-1
CASSYSGTGDTQYF	TGTGCCAGCAGTTACTCCGGGACAGGGGATACGCAGTATTTT	-	TRBD1	TRBV6-5	TRBJ2-3
CASDRARGLNSPLHF	TGTGCCAGCGACAGGGCGAGGGGCCTAAATTCACCCCTCCACTTT	large	TRBD1	TRBV7-2	TRBJ1-6
CATSRDLEGGAGKPYEQYF	TGTGCCACCAGCAGAGATCTGGAAGGGGGGGCAGGGAAGCCCTACGAGCAGTACTTC	-	-	TRBV15	TRBJ2-7
CASSVGGSRNNEQFF	TGTGCCAGCAGCGTAGGTGGATCCCGGAACAATGAGCAGTTCTTC	-	-	TRBV9	TRBJ2-1
CASSISASFLDNEQFF	TGTGCCAGTAGTATTTCTGCTAGCTTTTTGGACAATGAGCAGTTCTTC	few	-	TRBV19	TRBJ2-1
CASSYMGGARGYTF	TGTGCCAGCAGTTACATGGGAGGAGCTAGGGGCTACACCTTC	-	-	TRBV6-5	TRBJ1-2
CASSLALGTGQETQYF	TGCGCCAGCAGCTTGGCCCTCGGGACAGGGCAAGAGACCCAGTACTTC	-	TRBD1	TRBV5-1	TRBJ2-5
CASSLGAGKYDTQYF	TGTGCCAGCAGCTTAGGGGCGGGGAAATACGATACGCAGTATTTT	-	-	TRBV7-6	TRBJ2-3
CAWSYTGDTEAFF	TGTGCCTGGAGTTACACGGGGGACACTGAAGCTTTCTTT	few	-	TRBV30	TRBJ1-1
CAWSVDGFNQPQHF	TGTGCCTGGAGTGTAGACGGATTTAATCAGCCCCAGCATTTT	few	-	TRBV30	TRBJ1-5
CASSLKGGYEQYF	TGTGCCAGCAGCTTGAAAGGGGGCTACGAGCAGTACTTC	-	-	TRBV5-4	TRBJ2-7
CASRFQYGANYGYTF	TGTGCCAGCAGGTTCCAGTATGGCGCTAACTATGGCTACACCTTC	-	-	TRBV5-6	TRBJ1-2
CASSVWRENEQFF	TGTGCCAGCAGTGTTTGGAGGGAAAATGAGCAGTTCTTC	-	-	TRBV2	TRBJ2-1
CASSIVAGLGQPQHF	TGTGCCAGTAGTATAGTCGCGGGACTAGGTCAGCCCCAGCATTTT	-	-	TRBV19	TRBJ1-5
CASSSSSTGKSGEQYF	TGTGCCAGCAGCTCCTCCTCGACAGGGAAGAGCGGCGAGCAGTACTTC	-	TRBD1	TRBV6-6	TRBJ2-7
CASSQEKMNTEAFF	TGCGCCAGCAGCCAAGAAAAGATGAACACTGAAGCTTTCTTT	-	-	TRBV4-1	TRBJ1-1
CASSQDLGTGKTNEQFF	TGCGCCAGCAGCCAAGATCTAGGGACAGGGAAGACCAATGAGCAGTTCTTC	once	TRBD1	TRBV4-3	TRBJ2-1
CASSRSSGIGANVLTF	TGTGCCAGCAGCAGATCCTCAGGGATTGGGGCCAACGTCCTGACTTTC	few	-	TRBV9	TRBJ2-6
CASSQDHPGTSYEQYF	TGCGCCAGCAGCCAAGATCATCCAGGTACTTCCTACGAGCAGTACTTC	once	-	TRBV4-3	TRBJ2-7
CASRSGGFTDTQYF	TGTGCCAGCCGTAGCGGGGGGTTCACAGATACGCAGTATTTT	-	TRBD2	TRBV27	TRBJ2-3
CASSRHASGSYNEQFF	TGCGCCAGCAGCCGACACGCTAGCGGGAGCTACAATGAGCAGTTCTTC	-	TRBD2	TRBV4-1	TRBJ2-1
CASRGGLAENNEQFF	TGTGCCAGCAGGGGGGGACTAGCGGAGAACAATGAGCAGTTCTTC	once	TRBD2	TRBV2	TRBJ2-1
CASSPQGFSSYNEQFF	TGTGCCAGCAGCCCACAGGGCTTCAGCTCCTACAATGAGCAGTTCTTC	-	-	TRBV9	TRBJ2-1
CASSIVGDSLPGTDTQYF	TGTGCCAGCAGCATCGTAGGGGACTCTCTCCCCGGCACAGATACGCAGTATTTT	-	-	TRBV28	TRBJ2-3